This T cell receptor beta chain was recorded in a study of blood T cell repertoires in COVID-19. V was pared by 4 bases and J by 7 bases, with 8 bases of the junction left unmatched. The CDR3 consists of 17 residues. Germline CDR1 KGHSH, CDR2 LQKENI. Generated by immunoSEQ multiplex PCR, the TCRdb table keeps only in-frame clones and is missing some. The sample carries a few hundred thousand clones, about 81% recorded once. The source material was PBMCs or T cells enriched from blood (not recorded which). This receptor was obtained from a man aged 30 to 45 with acute COVID-19. This chain connects TRBV18 to TRBJ2-1; 15 bases agree with TRBD2. CDR3 DNA: TGTGCCAGCTCACTACCGGGACTAGCGGGAGGTACTAATGAGCAGTTCTTC. This translates into CASSLPGLAGGTNEQFF. The entire variable domain, with the rest obtained from reference TRBV18 and TRBJ2-1, is as follows: NAGVMQNPRHLVRRRGQEARLRCSPMKGHSHVYWYRQLPEEGLKFMVYLQKENIIDESGMPKERFSAEFPKEGPSILRIQQVVRGDSAAYFCASSLPGLAGGTNEQFFGPGTRLTVL.